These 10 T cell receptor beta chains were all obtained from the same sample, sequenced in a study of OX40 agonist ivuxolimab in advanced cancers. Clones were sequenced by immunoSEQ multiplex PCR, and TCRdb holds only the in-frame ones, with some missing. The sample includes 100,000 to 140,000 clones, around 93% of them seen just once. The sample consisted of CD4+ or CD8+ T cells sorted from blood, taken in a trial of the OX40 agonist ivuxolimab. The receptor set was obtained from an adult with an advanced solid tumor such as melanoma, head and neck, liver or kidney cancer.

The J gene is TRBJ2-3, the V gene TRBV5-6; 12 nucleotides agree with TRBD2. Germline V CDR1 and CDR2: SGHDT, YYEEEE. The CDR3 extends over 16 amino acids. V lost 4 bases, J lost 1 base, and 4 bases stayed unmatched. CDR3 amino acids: CASSGASGRGTDTQYF. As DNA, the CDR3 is TGTGCCAGCAGCGGCGCTAGCGGGAGGGGCACAGATACGCAGTATTTT.

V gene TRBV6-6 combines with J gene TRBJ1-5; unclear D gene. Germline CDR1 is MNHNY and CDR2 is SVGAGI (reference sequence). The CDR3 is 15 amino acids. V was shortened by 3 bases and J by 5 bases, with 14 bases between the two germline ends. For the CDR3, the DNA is TGTGCCAGCAGTTATACGACAATCACGGATCAGCCCCAGCATTTT. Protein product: CASSYTTITDQPQHF.

This chain's CDR3 is CASSRTDGEKLFF. CDR3 sequence (DNA): TGTGCCAGCAGTCGGACAGATGGCGAAAAACTGTTTTTT. This chain joins TRBV9 and TRBJ1-4; the D gene is possibly TRBD1 (6 bases). The CDR3 contains 13 residues. Germline V gene lookup returns CDR1 SGDLS and CDR2 YYNGEE. The V and J ends lost 5 bases and 8 bases respectively, with 13 bases between them.

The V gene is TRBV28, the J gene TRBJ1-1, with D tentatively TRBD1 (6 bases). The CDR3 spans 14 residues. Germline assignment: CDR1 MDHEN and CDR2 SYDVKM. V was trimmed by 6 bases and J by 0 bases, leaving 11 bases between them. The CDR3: CASSIGQMNTEAFF. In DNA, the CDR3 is TGTGCCAGCAGCATAGGACAGATGAACACTGAAGCTTTCTTT.

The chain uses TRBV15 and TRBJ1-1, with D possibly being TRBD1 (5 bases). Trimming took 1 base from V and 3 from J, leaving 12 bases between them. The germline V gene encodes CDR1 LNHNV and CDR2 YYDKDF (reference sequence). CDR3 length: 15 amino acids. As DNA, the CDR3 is TGTGCCACCAGCAGAGTCAGGGAGGCCCACACTGAAGCTTTCTTT. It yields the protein CATSRVREAHTEAFF.

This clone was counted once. The CDR3 DNA reads as TGTGCCAGCAGCCCAGGGGGGGGCTCCGGGGAGCTGTTTTTT. This codes for CASSPGGGSGELFF. The chain joins TRBV21-1 to TRBJ2-2. TRBV21-1 counts as a pseudogene. The CDR3 length is 14 residues.

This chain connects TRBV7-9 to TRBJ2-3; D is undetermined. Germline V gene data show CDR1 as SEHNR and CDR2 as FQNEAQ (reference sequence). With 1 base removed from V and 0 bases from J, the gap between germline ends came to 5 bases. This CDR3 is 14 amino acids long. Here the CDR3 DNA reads TGTGCCAGCAGCTTAGTGTGGAGCACAGATACGCAGTATTTT. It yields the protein CASSLVWSTDTQYF.

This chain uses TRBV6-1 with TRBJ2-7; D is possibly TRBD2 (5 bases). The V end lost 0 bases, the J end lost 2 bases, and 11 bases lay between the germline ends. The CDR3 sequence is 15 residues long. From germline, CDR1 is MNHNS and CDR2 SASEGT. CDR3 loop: CASSEAGAEAYEQYF. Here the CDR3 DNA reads TGTGCCAGCAGTGAAGCAGGAGCGGAGGCCTACGAGCAGTACTTC.

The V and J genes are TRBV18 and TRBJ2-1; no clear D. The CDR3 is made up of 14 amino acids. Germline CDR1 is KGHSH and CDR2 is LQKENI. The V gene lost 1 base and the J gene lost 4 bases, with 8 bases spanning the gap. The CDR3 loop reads CASSPQRQYNEQFF. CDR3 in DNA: TGTGCCAGCTCACCACAGAGGCAGTACAATGAGCAGTTCTTC.

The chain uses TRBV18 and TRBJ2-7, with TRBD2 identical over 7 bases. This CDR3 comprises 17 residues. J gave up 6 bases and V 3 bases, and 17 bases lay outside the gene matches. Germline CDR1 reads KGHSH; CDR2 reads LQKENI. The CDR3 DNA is TGTGCCAGCTCACCTCCCCGGGGAGGACTAGGTTTCGGCGAGCAGTACTTC. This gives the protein CASSPPRGGLGFGEQYF.